Shown below are 19 T cell receptor beta chains from a single sample sequenced in a study of blood T cell repertoires in COVID-19. Profiled with immunoSEQ multiplex PCR; TCRdb holds only in-frame clones, not every one. Seen here are about 170,000 clones, approximately 87% observed once, and the top ten hold 4.4%. Sequencing was carried out using PBMCs or T cells enriched from blood (not recorded which). Receptor source: a woman in her fifties or sixties who had recovered from COVID-19.

The chain employs TRBV5-8 and TRBJ2-1, with TRBD2 as a possible D gene (7 bases). The CDR3 runs 14 residues. Looked up from germline, CDR1 is SGHTS and CDR2 is YDEGEE. V lost 5 bases to trimming and J lost 3 bases, with 12 bases between them. CDR3 sequence (DNA): TGTGCCAGCAGTCGAGCGGGACACTACAATGAGCAGTTCTTC. Encoded protein: CASSRAGHYNEQFF.

The chain recombines TRBV19 with TRBJ1-3, with a weak D call TRBD1 (5 bases). The CDR3 contains 16 residues. In germline, CDR1 is LNHDA, CDR2 SQIVND (reference sequence). V was trimmed by 5 bases and J by 5 bases, leaving 19 bases between them. The CDR3, as DNA: TGTGCCAGTAGTTCAAGGCCGGACAACCCCCGAAACACCATATATTTT. Its protein is CASSSRPDNPRNTIYF. Drawing the rest from reference TRBV19 and TRBJ1-3, the complete variable domain is DGGITQSPKYLFRKEGQNVTLSCEQNLNHDAMYWYRQDPGQGLRLIYYSQIVNDFQKGDIAEGYSVSREKKESFPLTVTSAQKNPTAFYLCASSSRPDNPRNTIYFGEGSWLTVV.

The chain is built from TRBV21-1 and TRBJ2-5; the table's D call, TRBD2, has no DNA check behind it. TRBV21-1 is described as a pseudogene. CDR3 length: 14 residues. In nucleotides, the CDR3 is TGTGCCAGCAGCCCTTCGTGGGTGAGGGAGACCCAGTACTTC. Residues: CASSPSWVRETQYF.

V is TRBV27 and J is TRBJ2-1, with 11 bases identical to TRBD2. Germline values: CDR1 MNHEY, CDR2 SMNVEV (reference sequence). This CDR3 has 18 amino acids. With V trimmed by 4 bases and J by 0 bases, 8 bases remained unmatched. The CDR3 loop reads CASSSLTGTSGSYNEQFF. CDR3 in DNA: TGTGCCAGCAGTTCCTTAACCGGGACTAGCGGCTCCTACAATGAGCAGTTCTTC.

The CDR3 is CASRSTGQSEAFF. The CDR3 nucleotides read TGCGCCAGCAGATCGACAGGGCAATCTGAAGCTTTCTTT. This chain joins TRBV5-1 and TRBJ1-1, with 7 bases identical to TRBD1. Germline-derived CDR1 and CDR2 are SGHRS and YFSETQ. The trim removed 5 bases at V and 6 bases at J, leaving 7 bases unmatched. This CDR3 is 13 amino acids long. Together with reference TRBV5-1 and TRBJ1-1, the CDR3 gives the full variable domain: KAGVTQTPRYLIKTRGQQVTLSCSPISGHRSVSWYQQTPGQGLQFLFEYFSETQRNKGNFPGRFSGRQFSNSRSEMNVSTLELGDSALYLCASRSTGQSEAFFGQGTRLTVV.

The chain uses TRBV7-8 and TRBJ2-1; 8 bases are shared with TRBD1. Germline-derived CDR1 and CDR2 are SGHVS and FQNEAQ. CDR3 length: 18 amino acids. Trimming removed 1 base from V and 1 base from J; junction bases left unmatched: 9. CDR3 nucleotides: TGTGCCAGCAGCTTAGAAGGTTCAGGGGGCGCGTCCTACAATGAGCAGTTCTTC. Its protein is CASSLEGSGGASYNEQFF.

The V call is TRBV7-2, the J call TRBJ2-1; a possible D gene is TRBD2 (6 bases). CDR3 length: 15 residues. The V gene lost 6 bases and the J gene lost 2 bases, with 14 bases spanning the gap. Germline values: CDR1 SGHTA, CDR2 FQGNSA. The CDR3 coding sequence is TGTGCCAGCAGTTTAACGGGACTGGCCTACAATGAGCAGTTCTTC. It translates to CASSLTGLAYNEQFF.

This clone was counted a few times. CDR3: CASSPAYTGTAEAFF. CDR3 DNA: TGTGCCAGCTCACCAGCATACACAGGGACGGCTGAAGCTTTCTTT. V gene TRBV18 combines with J gene TRBJ1-1, with D possibly matching TRBD1 (6 bases). Germline V gene sequence: CDR1 KGHSH, CDR2 LQKENI. Trimming stripped 2 bases from V and 6 bases from J, with 16 bases between. The CDR3 extends over 15 amino acids.

This sequence joins TRBV19 and TRBJ1-5; TRBD1 matches at 9 bases. V lost 6 bases and J lost 6; bases outside the gene matches: 9. From germline, CDR1 is LNHDA and CDR2 SQIVND (reference sequence). The CDR3 runs to 15 residues. The CDR3 loop reads CASSSYGQGFQPQHF. CDR3 coding DNA: TGTGCCAGTAGCTCTTACGGACAGGGGTTTCAGCCCCAGCATTTT.

The V call is TRBV18, the J call TRBJ2-2; 9 nucleotides align to TRBD1. There are 16 residues in the CDR3. V lost 6 bases and J lost 0; bases outside the gene matches: 5. Germline V gene lookup returns CDR1 KGHSH and CDR2 LQKENI. In DNA, the CDR3 is TGTGCCAGCTCGTACAGGGGGCCGCCGAACACCGGGGAGCTGTTTTTT. It codes for CASSYRGPPNTGELFF. The full variable domain, its missing parts supplied by reference TRBV18 and TRBJ2-2, is NAGVMQNPRHLVRRRGQEARLRCSPMKGHSHVYWYRQLPEEGLKFMVYLQKENIIDESGMPKERFSAEFPKEGPSILRIQQVVRGDSAAYFCASSYRGPPNTGELFFGEGSRLTVL.

V is TRBV19 and J is TRBJ1-2, with 9 bases fitting TRBD1. The CDR3 totals 16 residues. Germline CDR1 is LNHDA and CDR2 is SQIVND (reference sequence). V lost 6 bases, J lost 0 bases, and 8 bases stayed unmatched. CDR3 coding DNA: TGTGCCAGTAGGGCCGGGACAGGGTTATCTAACTATGGCTACACCTTC. This translates into CASRAGTGLSNYGYTF.

The table lists this clone with a count of one. The chain links TRBV5-1 to TRBJ1-6; 9 nucleotides line up with TRBD1. Per germline, CDR1 SGHRS and CDR2 YFSETQ. The CDR3 has 14 amino acids. Losses at the gene ends were 4 bases for V and 8 bases for J; bases not matched to a gene: 4. CDR3 sequence reads: CASSDRQGDSPLHF. DNA for the CDR3: TGCGCCAGCAGCGACCGACAGGGGGATTCACCCCTCCACTTT.

The chain combines TRBV27 with TRBJ2-1; TRBD2 matches at 9 bases. The CDR3 extends over 16 amino acids. J gave up 3 bases and V 3 bases, and 6 bases lay outside the gene matches. Per the germline V gene, CDR1 is MNHEY and CDR2 is SMNVEV (reference sequence). CDR3 sequence reads: CASSFLAGGFYNEQFF. The CDR3, as DNA: TGTGCCAGCAGTTTCCTCGCGGGAGGGTTCTACAATGAGCAGTTCTTC.

This clone is a singleton in its sample. The chain joins TRBV9 to TRBJ1-6; possibly TRBD1 for D (5 bases). Trimming stripped 3 bases from V and 0 bases from J, with 7 bases between. This CDR3 region has 15 residues. The germline gives CDR1 SGDLS, CDR2 YYNGEE. The CDR3 DNA reads TGTGCCAGCAGCGCGGGGGGCTCCTATAATTCACCCCTCCACTTT. This sequence encodes CASSAGGSYNSPLHF.

The gene calls are TRBV28 and TRBJ2-7; TRBD2 agrees at 7 bases. Unmatched junction bases numbered 4, after V lost 6 bases and J lost 2 bases. Germline V gene sequence: CDR1 MDHEN, CDR2 SYDVKM. This CDR3 has 13 residues. Written as DNA, the CDR3 is TGTGCCAGCAGACAGCGGGGACCCTACGAGCAGTACGTC. Residues: CASRQRGPYEQYV.

The chain has TRBV19 and TRBJ1-4; D might be TRBD1 (5 bases). Per germline, CDR1 LNHDA and CDR2 SQIVND (reference sequence). Trimming removed 7 bases at V and 7 bases at J, with 19 bases between. The CDR3 is 15 residues long. CDR3 bases: TGTGCCAGTACCAACAGGCCGGGTCTCGGTGAAAAACTGTTTTTT. It codes for CASTNRPGLGEKLFF.

The chain carries TRBV7-2 and TRBJ2-5; 14 nucleotides match TRBD2. Germline loops: CDR1 SGHTA, CDR2 FQGNSA. The V gene end was trimmed by 11 bases and the J gene end by 5 bases; junction bases not matched to a gene: 13. This CDR3 has 16 residues. The CDR3 is CAGGTSGSVGGETQYF. CDR3 in DNA: TGTGCCGGGGGGACTAGCGGGAGTGTCGGTGGGGAGACCCAGTACTTC.

This clone has a handful of counts. This sequence joins TRBV7-2 and TRBJ1-2; 7 bases match TRBD1. Germline V CDR1 and CDR2: SGHTA, FQGNSA. Trimming took 5 bases from V and 5 from J; bases not matched to a gene: 11. The CDR3 has 15 residues. The CDR3 region is CASSPNLDRRYGYTF. CDR3 coding DNA: TGTGCCAGCAGCCCTAATTTGGACAGGAGGTATGGCTACACCTTC. Drawing the rest from reference TRBV7-2 and TRBJ1-2, the complete variable domain is GAGVSQSPSNKVTEKGKDVELRCDPISGHTALYWYRQSLGQGLEFLIYFQGNSAPDKSGLPSDRFSAERTGGSVSTLTIQRTQQEDSAVYLCASSPNLDRRYGYTFGSGTRLTVV.

V usage is TRBV9 and J usage is TRBJ2-1; the match to TRBD2 covers 8 bases. The junction had 11 bases not matched to a gene; V was cut back by 6 bases and J by 6 bases. This CDR3 is built from 15 residues. Germline V gene lookup returns CDR1 SGDLS and CDR2 YYNGEE. CDR3 amino acids: CASTLGGSGSNEQFF. The CDR3 DNA is TGTGCCAGCACCCTCGGCGGGAGCGGGAGCAATGAGCAGTTCTTC.